The 4 T cell receptor beta chains below come from one sample, sequenced in a study of identical twins. TCRdb re-called the 5' RACE reads through MiXCR, storing one row per CDR3 protein. Here the sample spans about 330,000 distinct CDR3 sequences, over 9% being singletons. This same sample was also taken into another study, of yellow fever vaccine responses in identical twins.

The source material was CD8+ T cells sorted from blood. The receptors come from a young woman in good health.

There are a few counts of this clonotype. The rearrangement joins TRBV14 to TRBJ2-3; D is perhaps TRBD1 (6 bases). Looked up from germline, CDR1 is SGHDN and CDR2 is FVKESK. Trimming shortened V by 2 bases and J by 10 bases, and 10 bases separated the two germline ends. The CDR3 has 12 amino acids. CDR3: CASSQTGPPQYF. The CDR3 nucleotides are TGTGCCAGCAGCCAAACAGGGCCCCCGCAGTATTTT.

The V call is TRBV7-9, the J call TRBJ2-1, with D possibly being TRBD2 (6 bases). The ends were cut back, 5 bases at V and 10 bases at J, with 18 bases in the middle. Germline loops: CDR1 SEHNR, CDR2 FQNEAQ (reference sequence). The CDR3 sequence is 14 residues long. CDR3 protein: CASSPPAGMREQFF. The CDR3 bases are TGTGCCAGCAGCCCCCCTGCGGGAATGAGGGAGCAGTTCTTC.

The V call is TRBV14, the J call TRBJ2-1, with D possibly being TRBD1 (5 bases). CDR3 length: 16 amino acids. Germline CDR1 is SGHDN and CDR2 is FVKESK. V lost 0 bases and J lost 4, with 13 bases in between. CDR3 in DNA: TGTGCCAGCAGCCAAGAAGGGGTTGGACATTACAATGAGCAGTTCTTC. It translates to CASSQEGVGHYNEQFF.

CDR3 DNA sequence: TGTGCCAGCAGCTTCCTGCTAGCGGGACTACAAGAGACCCAGTACTTC. Translated: CASSFLLAGLQETQYF. The chain employs TRBV7-6 and TRBJ2-5; TRBD2 agrees at 9 bases. In germline, CDR1 is SGHVS, CDR2 FNYEAQ. The CDR3 extends over 16 amino acids. V lost 3 bases and J lost 2; bases outside the gene matches: 7.